This TCR beta chain came from a study of identical twins. Whole-study findings and limits: Twins showed weaker excess sharing in their beta out-of-frame sequences.

V dropped 6 bases and J dropped 6; count of bases not matched to a gene: 5. The germline gives CDR1 DFQATT, CDR2 SNEGSKA (reference sequence). The CDR3 extends over 12 amino acids. TCRdb re-derived calls from the 5' RACE reads in MiXCR, one entry per CDR3 protein. The top ten clones hold 4% to 5% of a sample with under 300,000 distinct CDR3 sequences, roughly an eighth of them seen once. This clonotype was detected many times. Its antigen is unknown. These same data were also listed under a study on yellow fever vaccine responses in identical twins.

The V gene is TRBV20-1, the J gene TRBJ2-3; 8 nucleotides agree with TRBD2. This TCR came from a woman younger than 35 in good health. Sequencing was performed on memory (CD45RO+) T cells sorted from blood. For the CDR3, the DNA is TGCAGTGCCGCGGGGGGCCGGGATACGCAGTATTTT. Protein: CSAAGGRDTQYF.